The following is a T cell receptor beta chain sequence with its context. This sample is part of a study of cytotoxic CD8 clonotypes in ibrutinib-treated CLL. Between the trimmed V and J ends, which lost 3 bases and 5 bases, there was a span of 14 bases. The CDR3 runs 14 residues. Germline CDR1 and CDR2: SGHDT and YYEEEE. Measured with immunoSEQ multiplex PCR; TCRdb has only the in-frame clones, and not every one. In the table there are some 290,000 clones, roughly 79% of which are singletons. The V and J genes are TRBV5-6 and TRBJ1-2; D is uncertain. This specimen consisted of PBMCs, obtained before ibrutinib treatment. The origin of this receptor is a human donor with chronic lymphocytic leukemia. CDR3 DNA: TGTGCCAGCAGCTCGCGCGGGGAGAAGTATGGCTACACCTTC. Protein product: CASSSRGEKYGYTF.